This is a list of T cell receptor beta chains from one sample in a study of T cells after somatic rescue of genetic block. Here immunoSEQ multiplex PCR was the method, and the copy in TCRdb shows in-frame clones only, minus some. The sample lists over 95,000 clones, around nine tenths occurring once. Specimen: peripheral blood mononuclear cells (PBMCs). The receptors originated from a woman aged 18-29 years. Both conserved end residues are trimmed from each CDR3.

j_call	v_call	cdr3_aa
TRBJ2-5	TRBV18	ASSPLPRASGGSETQY
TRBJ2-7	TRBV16	ASSQNSGREQY
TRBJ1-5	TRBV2	ASSDRDSNQPQH
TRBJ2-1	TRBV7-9	ASSTGTGINNEQF
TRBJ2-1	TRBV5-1	ASSLARDLYNEQF
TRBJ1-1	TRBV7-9	ASSFGQGFETEAF
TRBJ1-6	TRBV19	ASSKGTGGPPLH
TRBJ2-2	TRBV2	ASRLIANTGELF
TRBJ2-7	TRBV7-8	ASSLRGVLSYEQY
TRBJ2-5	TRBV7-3	ASSLGGGQETQY
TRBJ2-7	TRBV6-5	ASRRGTGAYEQY
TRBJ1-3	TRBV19	ASSFGQSDSGNTIY
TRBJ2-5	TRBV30	AWTGGIQETQY
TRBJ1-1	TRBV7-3	ASSLNNRNTEAF
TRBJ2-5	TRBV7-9	ASSLMTIGTQY
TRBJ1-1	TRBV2	ASRALGTENTEAF
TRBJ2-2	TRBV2	ASSDLGSTGELF
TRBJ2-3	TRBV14	ASSQPGLAGADTQY
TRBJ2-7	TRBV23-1	ASSQFAGTSGYEQY
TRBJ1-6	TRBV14	ASSPGRGLSSYNSPLH
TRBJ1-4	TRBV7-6	ASSQRQGTEKLF
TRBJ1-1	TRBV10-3	AIMKGRLTEAF
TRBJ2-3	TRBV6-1	ASSVGLAGGPTDTQY
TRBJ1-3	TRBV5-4	ASSRTGDGNTIY
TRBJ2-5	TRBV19	ASSIAETSGGGETQY
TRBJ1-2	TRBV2	ASSPYGTGSTNYGYT
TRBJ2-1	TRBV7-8	ASSLAPGRTRRSERLGF
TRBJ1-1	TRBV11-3	ASSLDRGQGTEAF
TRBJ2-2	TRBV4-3	ASSQGPTGQGAVNTGELF
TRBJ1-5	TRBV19	ASSRRTDLSNQPQH
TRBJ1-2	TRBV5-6	ASGRLLVTYT
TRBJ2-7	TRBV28	ASSLKFRGVDEQY
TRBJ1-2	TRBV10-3	AISESLPYGYT
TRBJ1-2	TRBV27	ASAPAGIGGYT
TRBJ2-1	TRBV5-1	ASFSVYNEQF
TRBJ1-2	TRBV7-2	ASSSGQGSGYT
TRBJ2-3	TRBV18	ASSPQTGGSVVDTQY
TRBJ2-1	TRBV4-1	ASSQDGEEGLVEQF
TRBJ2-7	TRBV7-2	ASSRDGTSGRYEQY
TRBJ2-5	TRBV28	ASSPQWGLGRETQY
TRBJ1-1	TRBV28	ASSWGQGNTEAF
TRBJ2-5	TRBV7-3	ASKNLVGTSGGKKETQY
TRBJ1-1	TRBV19	ASSPGNTEAF
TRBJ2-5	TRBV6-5	ASTSNRGREETQY
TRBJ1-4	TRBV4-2	ASSPVGTNEKLF
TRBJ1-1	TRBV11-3	ASSLDQVNTEAF